Sequencing of this T cell receptor (beta chain) was carried out in a study of blood T cell repertoires in COVID-19. TCRdb's copy holds only in-frame clones and misses some; the assay was immunoSEQ multiplex PCR. The repertoire holds about 130,000 clones, with roughly 77% as singletons. The CDR3 loop spans 13 amino acids. V was pared by 5 bases and J by 8 bases, with 7 bases of the junction left unmatched. Per the germline V gene, CDR1 is GTSNPN and CDR2 is SVGIG (reference sequence). V and J are TRBV30 and TRBJ1-3, with TRBD1 identical over 9 bases. The sequencing sample was made of peripheral blood. The receptor was isolated from a woman in her 70s with COVID-19, enrolled during active disease. CDR3 coding DNA: TGTGCCTGGGACAGGGGGTTAGTGGACACCATATATTTT. This sequence encodes CAWDRGLVDTIYF. Full variable domain (rest looked up from reference TRBV30 and TRBJ1-3): SQTIHQWPATLVQPVGSPLSLECTVEGTSNPNLYWYRQAAGRGLQLLFYSVGIGQISSEVPQNLSASRPQDRQFILSSKKLLLSDSGFYLCAWDRGLVDTIYFGEGSWLTVV.